Listed below are T cell receptor beta chains from one sample, sequenced in a study of shared clonotypes between healthy human individuals. This table comes from immunoSEQ multiplex PCR, and its TCRdb copy is limited to in-frame clones, with some not included. The sample comprises about 1 million clones, around 74% of which are singletons, and approximately 1.5% rests with the top ten. Sequencing was carried out using memory CD4+ T cells sorted from blood. The receptors originated from a man in his late teens or twenties in good health. Each CDR3 is given with its conserved first and last residue. A D gene is named only where the DNA matches it firmly. For some rows the clone size is stated as once, few or many, or as a class when expanded; others skip it.

CDR3,DNA,size,J,V,D
CASLDRGGTEAFF,TGTGCCAGCCTAGACAGGGGTGGGACTGAAGCTTTCTTT,-,TRBJ1-1,TRBV6-1,TRBD1
CASSSTARGGYGYTF,TGCGCCAGCAGCTCGACGGCCAGGGGTGGCTATGGCTACACCTTC,-,TRBJ1-2,TRBV5-1,-
CAWSTGAASREQFF,TGTGCCTGGAGTACAGGTGCGGCTAGCAGGGAGCAGTTCTTC,-,TRBJ2-1,TRBV30,-
CSVEYAAPLLFYEQYF,TGCAGCGTTGAATACGCCGCGCCCCTCCTGTTCTACGAGCAGTACTTC,-,TRBJ2-7,TRBV29-1,-
CASSTGTGRNTGELFF,TGTGCCAGTAGTACCGGGACAGGGAGGAACACCGGGGAGCTGTTTTTT,-,TRBJ2-2,TRBV19,TRBD1
CASSGQGVSGNEQFF,TGCGCCAGCTCGGGACAGGGGGTTAGTGGGAATGAGCAGTTCTTC,-,TRBJ2-1,TRBV10-2,TRBD1
CASSLAGPGNTIYF,TGTGCCAGCAGCTTAGCCGGACCTGGAAACACCATATATTTT,once,TRBJ1-3,TRBV7-6,-
CASSPAAYSGNTIYF,TGTGCCAGCTCACCCGCGGCTTACTCTGGAAACACCATATATTTT,-,TRBJ1-3,TRBV18,-
CASSTGLSYEQYF,TGTGCCAGCAGTACAGGGTTATCCTACGAGCAGTACTTC,-,TRBJ2-7,TRBV6-1,-
CASSLKGRATDTQYF,TGTGCCAGCAGCTTAAAGGGCAGGGCCACAGATACGCAGTATTTT,-,TRBJ2-3,TRBV7-9,-
CASSLRDRGRGQPQHF,TGTGCCAGCAGTTTACGTGACAGGGGTCGAGGTCAGCCCCAGCATTTT,-,TRBJ1-5,TRBV27,TRBD1
CSVTHPGQALETQYF,TGCAGCGTTACCCACCCGGGACAAGCGCTAGAGACCCAGTACTTC,-,TRBJ2-5,TRBV29-1,-
CAISPDINQPQHF,TGTGCCATCAGCCCGGACATAAATCAGCCCCAGCATTTT,once,TRBJ1-5,TRBV10-3,-
CASSPAWGDYGYTF,TGCGCCAGCAGCCCGGCATGGGGGGACTATGGCTACACCTTC,-,TRBJ1-2,TRBV5-1,-
CASSPASSYNEQFF,TGTGCCAGCAGTCCCGCGAGCTCCTACAATGAGCAGTTCTTC,few,TRBJ2-1,TRBV2,-
CASSLMGPNTGELFF,TGTGCCAGCAGCTTAATGGGCCCGAACACCGGGGAGCTGTTTTTT,-,TRBJ2-2,TRBV7-2,-
CAWSYSGRIGLQTQYF,TGTGCCTGGAGTTATAGCGGGAGGATTGGGTTACAGACCCAGTACTTC,-,TRBJ2-5,TRBV30,TRBD2